The rows below give T cell receptor beta chains drawn from one sample of a study of T cell repertoires in cytomegalovirus infection. TCRdb re-derived calls from the reads in MiXCR, one entry per CDR3 protein. The sample yields approximately 990,000 distinct CDR3 sequences, roughly 30% seen once. The antigens of these receptors remain unknown. Sequencing was performed on cultured CD8+ T cells from PBMCs, taken from culture after CMV antigen stimulation. Receptors originate from a human donor in good health (CMV status not recorded). Some clones in this sample may be carry-over from other donors' samples. CDR3s include the opening cysteine and the closing phenylalanine or tryptophan. Fields, in order: J gene, clone size, V gene, D gene, CDR3 protein, CDR3 DNA. The D gene is left open where the match is weak. Size tells how often a clone was seen (once, few, many) or the class of an expanded clone, and some rows leave it out.

j_call: TRBJ1-1; clone_size: .; v_call: TRBV27; d_call: .; cdr3_aa: CASSSLPNTEAFF; cdr3_nt: TGTGCCAGCAGTTCCCTCCCGAACACTGAAGCTTTCTTT
j_call: TRBJ1-5; clone_size: .; v_call: TRBV7-9; d_call: TRBD1; cdr3_aa: CASSTTGSRNQPQHF; cdr3_nt: TGTGCCAGCAGCACGACAGGGAGTCGCAATCAGCCCCAGCATTTT
j_call: TRBJ2-1; clone_size: many; v_call: TRBV2; d_call: .; cdr3_aa: CASSGGFNEQFF; cdr3_nt: TGTGCCAGCAGTGGGGGGTTCAATGAGCAGTTCTTC
j_call: TRBJ1-2; clone_size: few; v_call: TRBV12-3/TRBV12-4; d_call: TRBD1; cdr3_aa: CASSTRTGHGYTF; cdr3_nt: TGTGCCAGCAGTACCCGGACAGGGCACGGCTACACCTTC
j_call: TRBJ2-2; clone_size: few; v_call: TRBV7-7; d_call: .; cdr3_aa: CASSLGTFEQLFF; cdr3_nt: TGTGCTAGCAGCTTAGGTACCTTTGAGCAGCTGTTTTTT
j_call: TRBJ1-6; clone_size: .; v_call: TRBV23-1; d_call: TRBD1; cdr3_aa: CASSQGDREVSPLHF; cdr3_nt: TGCGCCAGCAGTCAAGGGGACAGGGAGGTTTCACCCCTCCACTTT
j_call: TRBJ2-1; clone_size: .; v_call: TRBV4-3; d_call: .; cdr3_aa: CASSQDTGPPYNEQFF; cdr3_nt: TGCGCCAGCAGCCAAGATACAGGGCCCCCGTACAATGAGCAGTTCTTC
j_call: TRBJ2-1; clone_size: .; v_call: TRBV6-2/TRBV6-3; d_call: TRBD1; cdr3_aa: CASSSGTGLNGFF; cdr3_nt: TGTGCCAGCAGCTCCGGGACAGGGCTAAATGGGTTCTTC
j_call: TRBJ2-5; clone_size: few; v_call: TRBV5-4; d_call: TRBD1; cdr3_aa: CASSERTGTQETQYF; cdr3_nt: TGTGCCAGCAGCGAGCGGACAGGGACCCAAGAGACCCAGTACTTC
j_call: TRBJ1-6; clone_size: .; v_call: TRBV20-1; d_call: TRBD1; cdr3_aa: CSARDNRGGSSPLHF; cdr3_nt: TGCAGTGCTAGAGATAACAGGGGGGGAAGCTCACCCCTCCACTTT
j_call: TRBJ2-2; clone_size: .; v_call: TRBV6-5; d_call: TRBD2; cdr3_aa: CASSQTSFHLDGELFF; cdr3_nt: TGTGCCAGCAGTCAGACTAGCTTCCATTTGGACGGGGAGCTGTTTTTT
j_call: TRBJ2-1; clone_size: .; v_call: TRBV2; d_call: .; cdr3_aa: CASSERQGAYNEQFF; cdr3_nt: TGTGCCAGCAGTGAACGGCAGGGAGCTTACAATGAGCAGTTCTTC
j_call: TRBJ2-5; clone_size: .; v_call: TRBV12-3/TRBV12-4; d_call: .; cdr3_aa: CASRAAVEQETQYF; cdr3_nt: TGTGCCAGCAGGGCCGCGGTAGAGCAAGAGACCCAGTACTTC
j_call: TRBJ1-4; clone_size: .; v_call: TRBV11-2; d_call: .; cdr3_aa: CASSLWDPTETNEKLFF; cdr3_nt: TGTGCCAGCAGCCTTTGGGACCCGACAGAAACTAATGAAAAACTGTTTTTT
j_call: TRBJ2-5; clone_size: many; v_call: TRBV7-6; d_call: .; cdr3_aa: CASSLVGTPQETQYF; cdr3_nt: TGTGCCAGCAGCTTAGTCGGGACACCCCAAGAGACCCAGTACTTC
j_call: TRBJ2-1; clone_size: few; v_call: TRBV7-9; d_call: .; cdr3_aa: CASSLALPNEQFF; cdr3_nt: TGTGCCAGCAGCTTAGCCTTGCCCAATGAGCAGTTCTTC
j_call: TRBJ1-2; clone_size: .; v_call: TRBV2; d_call: .; cdr3_aa: CASSERTVYYGYTF; cdr3_nt: TGTGCCAGCAGTGAAAGAACAGTTTACTATGGCTACACCTTC
j_call: TRBJ1-1; clone_size: .; v_call: TRBV6-1; d_call: .; cdr3_aa: CASSEWVGQTEAFF; cdr3_nt: TGTGCCAGCAGTGAATGGGTTGGCCAGACTGAAGCTTTCTTT
j_call: TRBJ2-1; clone_size: .; v_call: TRBV24-1; d_call: .; cdr3_aa: CATSNYAGTPYNEQFF; cdr3_nt: TGTGCCACCAGTAACTACGCGGGGACGCCCTACAATGAGCAGTTCTTC
j_call: TRBJ1-2; clone_size: .; v_call: TRBV4-3; d_call: .; cdr3_aa: CASSEDPGTANYGYTF; cdr3_nt: TGCGCCAGCAGCGAAGATCCCGGGACGGCTAACTATGGCTACACCTTC
j_call: TRBJ2-3; clone_size: .; v_call: TRBV28; d_call: TRBD2; cdr3_aa: CASSRTRLAGNDGTQYF; cdr3_nt: TGTGCCAGCAGTCGAACTCGACTAGCGGGGAATGACGGTACGCAGTATTTT
j_call: TRBJ2-3; clone_size: few; v_call: TRBV10-3; d_call: .; cdr3_aa: CAISDGGRTDTQYF; cdr3_nt: TGTGCCATCAGTGATGGCGGCCGCACAGATACGCAGTATTTT
j_call: TRBJ1-1; clone_size: .; v_call: TRBV11-2; d_call: .; cdr3_aa: CASSYWTDSMNTEAFF; cdr3_nt: TGTGCCAGCAGCTACTGGACAGACTCCATGAACACTGAAGCTTTCTTT
j_call: TRBJ1-5; clone_size: .; v_call: TRBV2; d_call: .; cdr3_aa: CASGGRGHSNQPQHF; cdr3_nt: TGTGCCAGCGGGGGGCGGGGGCACTCCAATCAGCCCCAGCATTTT
j_call: TRBJ2-7; clone_size: few; v_call: TRBV27; d_call: .; cdr3_aa: CASSSYPGGEYEQYF; cdr3_nt: TGTGCCAGCAGTTCATACCCCGGTGGGGAGTACGAGCAGTACTTC
j_call: TRBJ2-1; clone_size: many; v_call: TRBV7-6; d_call: TRBD2; cdr3_aa: CASSPFSGGAFEQFF; cdr3_nt: TGTGCCAGCAGCCCCTTCAGCGGGGGGGCTTTTGAGCAGTTCTTC
j_call: TRBJ2-1; clone_size: few; v_call: TRBV7-8; d_call: .; cdr3_aa: CASSLGGKYNEQFF; cdr3_nt: TGTGCCAGCAGCTTAGGCGGGAAATACAATGAGCAGTTCTTC
j_call: TRBJ2-1; clone_size: .; v_call: TRBV6-1; d_call: TRBD1; cdr3_aa: CASSESYRGPDEQFF; cdr3_nt: TGTGCCAGCAGTGAATCGTATAGGGGGCCGGATGAGCAGTTCTTC
j_call: TRBJ1-1; clone_size: few; v_call: TRBV14; d_call: TRBD1; cdr3_aa: CASSRDRERGTEAFF; cdr3_nt: TGTGCCAGCAGCCGGGACAGGGAAAGGGGCACTGAAGCTTTCTTT
j_call: TRBJ2-1; clone_size: many; v_call: TRBV7-2; d_call: TRBD2; cdr3_aa: CASSLIGGGAEEQFF; cdr3_nt: TGTGCCAGCAGCTTAATTGGCGGGGGGGCCGAGGAGCAGTTCTTC
j_call: TRBJ1-5; clone_size: .; v_call: TRBV6-4; d_call: TRBD1; cdr3_aa: CASSETGEANQPQHF; cdr3_nt: TGTGCCAGCAGTGAGACAGGGGAGGCCAATCAGCCCCAGCATTTT
j_call: TRBJ2-1; clone_size: few; v_call: TRBV6-2/TRBV6-3; d_call: TRBD1; cdr3_aa: CASSPDRGEQFF; cdr3_nt: TGTGCCAGCAGTCCGGACAGGGGAGAGCAGTTCTTC
j_call: TRBJ1-2; clone_size: few; v_call: TRBV27; d_call: .; cdr3_aa: CASSLRSQGGLGYTF; cdr3_nt: TGTGCCAGCAGTTTAAGGTCACAGGGAGGGTTGGGCTACACCTTC
j_call: TRBJ1-1; clone_size: few; v_call: TRBV7-9; d_call: .; cdr3_aa: CASGGGGNTEAFF; cdr3_nt: TGTGCCAGCGGAGGGGGGGGGAACACTGAAGCTTTCTTT
j_call: TRBJ1-1; clone_size: .; v_call: TRBV5-5; d_call: TRBD1; cdr3_aa: CASSLADRDVDTEAFF; cdr3_nt: TGTGCCAGCAGCTTGGCGGACAGGGACGTGGACACTGAAGCTTTCTTT
j_call: TRBJ1-6; clone_size: few; v_call: TRBV6-1; d_call: TRBD1; cdr3_aa: CASDRDRVWNSPLHF; cdr3_nt: TGTGCCAGCGACCGGGACAGGGTTTGGAATTCACCCCTCCACTTT
j_call: TRBJ2-1; clone_size: .; v_call: TRBV11-3; d_call: .; cdr3_aa: CASSLRGADNEQFF; cdr3_nt: TGTGCCAGCAGCCTAAGAGGGGCAGACAATGAGCAGTTCTTC
j_call: TRBJ2-3; clone_size: .; v_call: TRBV5-1; d_call: TRBD2; cdr3_aa: CASSSRLAGVVTDTQYF; cdr3_nt: TGCGCCAGCAGCTCCAGACTAGCGGGTGTGGTCACAGATACGCAGTATTTT
j_call: TRBJ2-5; clone_size: few; v_call: TRBV7-9; d_call: .; cdr3_aa: CASSLVGTRDTQETQYF; cdr3_nt: TGTGCCAGCAGCTTAGTAGGGACTCGGGATACTCAAGAGACCCAGTACTTC
j_call: TRBJ2-1; clone_size: many; v_call: TRBV7-8; d_call: .; cdr3_aa: CASSDAGTPSANEQFF; cdr3_nt: TGTGCCAGCAGCGACGCCGGGACTCCATCGGCCAATGAGCAGTTCTTC
j_call: TRBJ1-1; clone_size: few; v_call: TRBV7-6; d_call: .; cdr3_aa: CASSPTGVAFF; cdr3_nt: TGTGCCAGCAGCCCTACTGGAGTAGCTTTCTTT
j_call: TRBJ2-1; clone_size: few; v_call: TRBV12-5; d_call: .; cdr3_aa: CASGLYSYNEQFF; cdr3_nt: TGTGCTAGTGGCCTTTACTCCTACAATGAGCAGTTCTTC
j_call: TRBJ1-2; clone_size: .; v_call: TRBV14; d_call: .; cdr3_aa: CASSQLTGPRGYTF; cdr3_nt: TGTGCCAGCAGCCAATTGACAGGACCTCGTGGCTACACCTTC
j_call: TRBJ1-6; clone_size: .; v_call: TRBV7-2; d_call: .; cdr3_aa: CASSLTRQSSYNSPLHF; cdr3_nt: TGTGCCAGCAGCTTAACGAGACAAAGCTCCTATAATTCACCCCTCCACTTT
j_call: TRBJ1-2; clone_size: many; v_call: TRBV7-8; d_call: TRBD1; cdr3_aa: CASSLEPGQGASGYTF; cdr3_nt: TGTGCCAGCAGCTTAGAACCGGGACAGGGGGCGAGTGGCTACACCTTC
j_call: TRBJ1-1; clone_size: .; v_call: TRBV6-6; d_call: TRBD1; cdr3_aa: CASSYSHPDRDPEAFF; cdr3_nt: TGTGCCAGCAGTTACTCCCACCCGGACAGGGATCCTGAAGCTTTCTTT
j_call: TRBJ2-2; clone_size: .; v_call: TRBV15; d_call: TRBD1; cdr3_aa: CATRGGTGVSGELFF; cdr3_nt: TGTGCCACCAGAGGAGGGACAGGGGTTTCCGGGGAGCTGTTTTTT
j_call: TRBJ1-4; clone_size: .; v_call: TRBV19; d_call: .; cdr3_aa: CASSIFLGDEKLFF; cdr3_nt: TGTGCCAGTAGTATCTTTTTGGGGGATGAAAAACTGTTTTTT
j_call: TRBJ1-2; clone_size: .; v_call: TRBV7-9; d_call: .; cdr3_aa: CASSLERGHYGYTF; cdr3_nt: TGTGCCAGCAGCTTAGAGCGGGGCCACTATGGCTACACCTTC
j_call: TRBJ2-2; clone_size: many; v_call: TRBV7-6; d_call: .; cdr3_aa: CASSPRLVLNTGELFF; cdr3_nt: TGTGCCAGCAGCCCCAGACTTGTATTGAACACCGGGGAGCTGTTTTTT